This TCR beta chain was identified in a study of blood T cell repertoires in COVID-19 (dated by TCRdb to 2018 to 2020). Notes on the research overall: Samples from collaborators originated in the United States, Italy and Spain and spanned both the acute and convalescent phases of COVID-19. The material from the prospective study consisted of cDNA or gDNA derived from T cells, B-cell-depleted T cells, or PBMCs. Deeply sampled blood TCRbeta repertoires from subjects exposed to, actively infected with, or recovered from COVID-19 were included in the dataset. A freely available public database, intended as a resource for researchers studying the immune response to SARS-CoV-2, is where the repertoires were released. Samples were obtained from the ongoing ImmuneRACE study (first 160 participants) and from 1,254 subjects provided by 6 global collaborators. A de-identified subject ID, COVID-19 status, age in years and sex were almost always included in the sample metadata. Where available, HLA class I and class II types were obtained from metadata supplied by the sample provider rather than from assay-based typing. Overall study outcomes, separate from this receptor: The quantity of clinical and demographic metadata differed by source and by participant and was supplied without curation.

TCRbeta CDR3 regions were amplified from genomic DNA by means of the immunoSEQ Assay, a bias-controlled multiplex PCR. The original pipeline was this. Within the assay, amplification of reference gene primers was used to estimate how many nucleated cells each sample contained. To quantify the absolute abundance of each unique TCRbeta CDR3 rearrangement, sequence reads were collapsed and filtered. For each sample, productive Simpson clonality was calculated as the square root of Simpson's diversity index across productive rearrangements. In its TCRdb copy, this immuneACCESS table keeps in-frame sequences only and misses some clones. Where compared with another copy, unresolved V genes explain less than half of these, and the others have no known cause. The V and J calls and the clone size are those of that table, but D and trimming were determined from the DNA. The sample yields about 180,000 clones; approximately 80% were counted once. In total, the top ten clones hold 1.5% of the sample.

From V the trimming removes 4 bases and from J it removes 4 bases, while the gene matches leave 5 bases of the junction unaccounted for. CDR3 length: 14 amino acids, cysteine to phenylalanine. Only the CDR3 part of the read is kept: 42 bases, read in frame from the first base. Looking up the germline V gene (reference sequence) yields CDR1 SGHAT and CDR2 FQDESV. About this clone itself: Its target antigen remains unknown. Base qualities were left out, and no much larger clone turns up one base away.

The collaborating institutions used their own protocols to collect whole blood in K2EDTA tubes. Collaborator samples were shipped for TCRbeta analysis as frozen whole blood, isolated PBMCs, or DNA extracted from either sample type. The chain is made from TRBV11-1 and TRBJ2-7; 9 bases in between match TRBD1. The receptor was derived from a human donor in a cohort sampled during active COVID-19. The source material was peripheral blood. The DNA sequence follows: TGTGCCAGCAGCTCGAGACAGGGGGGGTACGAGCAGTACTTC. Translated, this is CASSSRQGGYEQYF.